This T cell receptor (beta chain) was obtained from a study of blood T cells in healthy people across ages. Germline-derived CDR1 and CDR2 are SGHAT and FQNNGV. V was shortened by 2 bases and J by 12 bases, with 8 bases between the two germline ends. This CDR3 spans 11 amino acids. For this clonotype: Its antigen is not known. Because it lacks the conserved phenylalanine or tryptophan at the end, this CDR3 is likely a read error.

Whole-study findings and limits: Fewer expanded clones and more diversity marked long-lived versus aged donors.

PBMCs were isolated at a quantity of at least 7 million per sample. A J-beta primer mix and a sample-barcoded 5' primer were used in a second PCR of roughly 7 to 12 cycles. All samples yielded 2.5 million or more CDR3-containing paired-end reads. In TCRdb, the 5' RACE reads were re-called with MiXCR into one record per CDR3 protein. Seen here are roughly 1,700,000 distinct CDR3 sequences, 25% to 30% observed once, and the top ten hold 7.7%. The rearrangement links TRBV11-2 to TRBJ2-1, with TRBD2 as a possible D gene (5 bases). The sequenced material came from blood. This TCR derives from a woman aged 25 to 39 in good health. CDR3 in amino acids: CASSLTDWQFS. CDR3 DNA sequence: TGTGCCAGCAGCTTAACGGACTGGCAGTTCTCC.